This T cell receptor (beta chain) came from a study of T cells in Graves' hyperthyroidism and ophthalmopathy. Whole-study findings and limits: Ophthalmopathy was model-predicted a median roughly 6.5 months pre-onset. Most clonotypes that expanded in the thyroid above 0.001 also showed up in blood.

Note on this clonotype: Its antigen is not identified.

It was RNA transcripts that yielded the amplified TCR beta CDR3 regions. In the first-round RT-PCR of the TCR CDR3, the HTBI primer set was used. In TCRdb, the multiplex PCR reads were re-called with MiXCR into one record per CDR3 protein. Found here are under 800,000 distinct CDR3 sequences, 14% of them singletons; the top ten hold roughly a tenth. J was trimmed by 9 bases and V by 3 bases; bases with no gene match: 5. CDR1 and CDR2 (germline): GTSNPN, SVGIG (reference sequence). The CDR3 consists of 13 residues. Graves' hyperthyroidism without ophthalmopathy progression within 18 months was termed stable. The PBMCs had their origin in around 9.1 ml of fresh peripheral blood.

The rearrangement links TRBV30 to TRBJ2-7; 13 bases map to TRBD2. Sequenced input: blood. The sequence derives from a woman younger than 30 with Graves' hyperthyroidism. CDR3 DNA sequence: TGTGCCTGGAGGGGACTAGCGGGAATAGGGCAGTACTTC. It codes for CAWRGLAGIGQYF.